This TCR beta chain was found in a study of identical twins (dated by TCRdb to between 2015 and 2016). Background on the whole study: TCR alpha and beta repertoires from monozygotic twins, unrelated adults of various ages and cord blood were deep-sequenced to test whether fetal clonotypes persist. Replicate twin experiments were performed at different times using different library preparation protocols to rule out contamination. What the research found in general, with its limitations: Out-of-frame TCR alpha sharing in monozygotic twins was systematically underestimated by recombination models, whereas sharing between unrelated individuals was in agreement with the recombination models. Abundant cord blood beta clonotypes carried fewer insertions; young adult naive repertoires showed a weaker similar trend, while memory repertoires showed none. Zero-insertion analyses could be partly confounded by invariant T cells such as MAIT and iNKT, though diverse VJ usage argued against such confounding for most clonotypes. Because the same donors could not be followed over many years, conclusions were based on cross-sectional statistical analysis. Compared with coincidental sharing between unrelated individuals, an excess of low generation-probability sequences was observed among out-of-frame TCR alpha sequences shared between twins. A weaker excess of twin sharing was found in beta out-of-frame sequences because the signal-to-noise ratio was lowered by fewer shared sequences.

V is shortened by 6 bases, J by 6 bases, and the region joining them spans 17 bases. The germline V gene encodes CDR1 SGHDN and CDR2 FVKESK. The CDR3 has 15 amino acids, counting the end cysteine and phenylalanine. Left in the record is the CDR3 DNA by itself, 45 bases read in frame from the first base. The library was generated by 5' RACE. Reads for this sample came from an Illumina HiSeq 2000. A universal primer binding site was added through template switching, and the final cDNA carried a unique molecular identifier so that TCR cDNA molecules could be counted accurately. Specific primers in the conserved constant-segment region were used to synthesize first-strand cDNA for the TCR alpha and beta chains. To control for contamination, every cDNA library carried two barcodes: a SMART-Mk sample barcode plus Illumina barcodes. TruSeq adapter sequences, together with Illumina sample barcodes, were added in two successive PCR steps. Sequencing of the TCR alpha and beta cDNA libraries was done on the Illumina HiSeq platform using custom primers. The study's processing was this. MiGEC processed the raw reads to extract unique molecular identifiers, while MiXCR was used to determine the CDR3 positions. Recombination models were inferred per individual with the repgenHMM and IGoR tools using an EM algorithm. Shared clonotypes were analyzed with the tcR package in R, and sharing was normalized by the product of cloneset sizes. To study raw recombination without the effects of thymic and clonal selection, out-of-frame nonproductive sequences were analyzed. The raw public reads went through TCRdb reprocessing: fastp at Q25, MiXCR clone calling, in-frame beta chains kept. Under each unique CDR3 protein, matching rows form one entry showing the most common genes and DNA. TCRdb, rather than the study authors, made the V and J calls. Recorded for this sample are some 630,000 distinct CDR3 sequences; around 7.5% of them occurred a single time. Over 1.5% of the sample comes from the top ten.

All donors were healthy Caucasians. The twin cohort comprised three pairs of female monozygotic twins, all aged about 18 to 29 years. Peripheral blood mononuclear cells were the source from which RNA for the TCR libraries was isolated. In this sample, this clonotype turned up many times. Its antigen is unknown. Base qualities were left out, and no much larger clone turns up one base away. The data also belong to a second study, concerning yellow fever vaccine responses in identical twins. From the second report: According to the authors, in identical twins the way T cells responded to vaccination appeared partly convergent and partly personalized. In the study, vaccine-responding T cell clones were precisely tracked in identical twins.

This clonotype originated in a young woman in good health. The sequenced sample consisted of PBMCs. Recombination connected TRBV14 to TRBJ2-2; TRBD2 might be the D gene, on 6 matching bases. The nucleotides are TGTGCCAGCAGTCGGGGAGGAACAGCAGCCGGGGAGCTGTTTTTT. Its product reads: CASSRGGTAAGELFF.